This paragraph covers one T cell receptor (beta chain) sequence. This sample is drawn from a study of cytomegalovirus exposure and HLA in healthy donors. The PCR had 60 Vbeta and 13 Jbeta primers. Produced via immunoSEQ multiplex PCR; TCRdb's table is partial and in-frame only. The sample contains 120,000 to 150,000 clones, around 80% of which appear only once. V was clipped by 3 bases and J by 0 bases; unmatched bases: 5. The CDR3 loop spans 17 amino acids. CDR1 SGHRS and CDR2 YFSETQ come from the germline V gene. The TCR was taken from a woman between 45 and 65 years old in good health and CMV-seropositive. The V and J genes are TRBV5-1 and TRBJ2-3, with TRBD2 matching over 12 bases. The sequencing sample was made of PBMCs. CDR3 coding DNA: TGCGCCAGCAGCTACCGACTAGCGGGGGACAGCACAGATACGCAGTATTTT. Its protein product is CASSYRLAGDSTDTQYF.